This T cell receptor (beta chain) was obtained from a study of radiation and T cells in renal cell carcinoma. About this clone itself: Its antigen is still unknown.

TCRdb's copy holds only in-frame clones and misses some; the assay was immunoSEQ multiplex PCR. Of approximately 23,000 clones in the sample, 81% are singletons; the top ten hold approximately 31%. This CDR3 is built from 13 residues. Germline V gene sequence: CDR1 SNHLY, CDR2 FYNNEI. V lost 7 bases to trimming and J lost 1 base, with 10 bases between them. This sample's time point: blood 2 weeks post-SBRT. Treatment specified: 15 Gy SBRT to primary tumor, nephrectomy 4 weeks later. Radiation-treated patients gave blood at baseline, week 2 and week 4. The tumor was a clear cell renal cell carcinoma. The study, taken as a whole, reports: Baseline intratumoral clonotype presence is unknown without pretreatment biopsies.

The sequencing here drew on blood, taken from a patient whose treatment included radiotherapy and nephrectomy. This receptor was obtained from a man aged 55 to 70 with renal cell carcinoma. This chain links TRBV2 with TRBJ1-1, with D perhaps TRBD1 (5 bases). CDR3 DNA: TGTGCCAGCACTGGGGACTCGAACACTGAAGCTTTCTTT. Translation gives CASTGDSNTEAFF.